The clone carrying this T cell receptor beta chain was seen once. Losses at the gene ends were 9 bases for V and 8 bases for J; bases not matched to a gene: 12. This CDR3 is 14 amino acids long. Germline V gene sequence: CDR1 SGHKS, CDR2 YYEKEE (reference sequence). Original processing notes: Using reference gene primer amplification, nucleated cell counts were estimated. Method: immunoSEQ multiplex PCR; TCRdb's copy keeps in-frame clones and lacks some. V and J calls and clone size are those listed in that table; D and trimming were worked out from the DNA. The repertoire includes 300,000 to 350,000 clones, approximately 88% of them detected once, and approximately 9.4% sits in the top ten. It was during active infection that Seattle patients were enrolled and then longitudinally followed. This record comes from a study of blood T cell repertoires in COVID-19.

The clonotype was recovered from a man between 25 and 39 years old with COVID-19, enrolled during active disease. Sequences were obtained from peripheral blood. V gene TRBV5-5 combines with J gene TRBJ1-5; 9 bases are a match to TRBD1. CDR3 region: CATRTGALTEPQHF. CDR3 in DNA: TGTGCCACCCGGACAGGGGCCCTGACGGAGCCCCAGCATTTT. The whole variable domain, remainder taken from reference TRBV5-5 and TRBJ1-5, is DAGVTQSPTHLIKTRGQQVTLRCSPISGHKSVSWYQQVLGQGPQFIFQYYEKEERGRGNFPDRFSARQFPNYSSELNVNALLLGDSALYLCATRTGALTEPQHFGDGTRLSIL.